Listed here are 3 T cell receptor beta chains from one sample, sequenced in a study of T cell responses to AZD1222 COVID-19 vaccine. Produced via immunoSEQ multiplex PCR; TCRdb's table is partial and in-frame only. The table shows roughly 100,000 clones, with about 93% occurring only once. Sample: peripheral blood, taken on day 0 of AZD1222 vaccination. The receptors stem from an adult in good health.

Here the CDR3 reads CASSLGPGNYEQYF. DNA for the CDR3: TGCGCCAGCAGTCTTGGTCCAGGGAACTACGAGCAGTACTTC. The genes are TRBV4-3 and TRBJ2-7, with D possibly matching TRBD1 (5 bases). There are 14 residues in the CDR3. Germline V CDR1 and CDR2: LGHNA, YSLEER. Trimming left V 6 bases short and J 3 bases short, with 15 bases between.

The rearrangement uses TRBV28 and TRBJ2-7; TRBD1 aligns across 9 bases. V lost 3 bases, J lost 5 bases, and 11 bases stayed unmatched. This CDR3 has 16 residues. The germline CDR1 and CDR2 sequences are MDHEN and SYDVKM. This CDR3 reads CASSFGGTGLTHEQYF. The CDR3 DNA reads as TGTGCCAGCAGTTTCGGCGGGACAGGGTTAACCCACGAGCAGTACTTC.

The rearrangement uses TRBV7-2 and TRBJ2-7; 9 bases are shared with TRBD1. Germline V gives CDR1 SGHTA, CDR2 FQGNSA. The V and J ends lost 5 bases and 5 bases, in that order; junction bases with no gene match: 1. The CDR3 consists of 12 residues. CDR3 bases: TGTGCCAGCAGCCGGGACAGGGACGAGCAGTACTTC. Its protein is CASSRDRDEQYF.